The 21 T cell receptor beta chains below come from one sample, sequenced in a study of T cell responses to AZD1222 COVID-19 vaccine. TCRdb's table, derived via immunoSEQ multiplex PCR, lists solely in-frame clones and lacks some. Counted here are tens of thousands of clones, under 90% occurring once; the ten biggest clones make up over 2%. The sample here was peripheral blood, taken on day 0 of AZD1222 vaccination. All receptors derive from an adult in good health.

This clone occurred once. The chain combines TRBV2 with TRBJ1-2; weak D call: TRBD1 (5 bases). The ends were cut back, 6 bases at V and 7 bases at J, with 27 bases in the middle. The CDR3 covers 17 residues. Germline loops: CDR1 SNHLY, CDR2 FYNNEI. Written as DNA, the CDR3 is TGTGCCAGCAGCGGAGGTTTAAGGAACAGGAGGCAAGGTGGCTACACCTTC. It yields the protein CASSGGLRNRRQGGYTF. The variable domain in full, with the rest retrieved from reference TRBV2 and TRBJ1-2, is EPEVTQTPSHQVTQMGQEVILRCVPISNHLYFYWYRQILGQKVEFLVSFYNNEISEKSEIFDDQFSVERPDGSNFTLKIRSTKLEDSAMYFCASSGGLRNRRQGGYTFGSGTRLTVV.

The chain couples TRBV11-3 to TRBJ2-1, with 7 bases identical to TRBD2. Germline V CDR1 and CDR2: SGHNT, YENEEA. This CDR3 contains 14 residues. Germline trimming cut 1 base from V and 9 bases from J; bases unmatched to any gene: 6. The CDR3 here is CASSLGDREGEQFF. CDR3 in DNA: TGTGCCAGCAGCTTAGGGGATAGGGAGGGTGAGCAGTTCTTC.

V usage is TRBV14 and J usage is TRBJ1-2, with TRBD1 identical over 8 bases. The V and J ends lost 4 bases and 5 bases, in that order; junction bases with no gene match: 6. CDR1 is SGHDN and CDR2 is FVKESK in the germline V gene. The CDR3 consists of 14 residues. This CDR3 is CASSPLTGGYGYTF. The CDR3 DNA reads TGTGCCAGCAGCCCGCTTACAGGGGGTTATGGCTACACCTTC.

This clone was counted a single time. The chain combines TRBV24-1 with TRBJ2-3; 13 bases are a match to TRBD2. V was pared by 8 bases and J by 0 bases, with 16 bases of the junction left unmatched. Germline V gene sequence: CDR1 KGHDR, CDR2 SFDVKD. This CDR3 is built from 20 residues. The CDR3 protein is CATKRGLAGVHLSSTDTQYF. DNA for the CDR3: TGTGCCACCAAACGAGGACTAGCGGGAGTTCACCTTTCTAGCACAGATACGCAGTATTTT.

The chain is built from TRBV19 and TRBJ2-5; D gene uncertain. Between the trimmed V and J ends, which lost 6 bases and 4 bases, there was a span of 15 bases. The germline CDR1 and CDR2 sequences are LNHDA and SQIVND (reference sequence). The CDR3 is 14 residues long. CDR3 sequence (DNA): TGTGCCAGTAGCCTCGGGTCTCAATCAGAGACCCAGTACTTC. As protein: CASSLGSQSETQYF.

The rearrangement uses TRBV5-4 and TRBJ1-1; D unresolved. Trimming cost V 0 bases and J 5 bases, with 14 bases left between them. This CDR3 is built from 15 residues. The germline CDR1 and CDR2 sequences are SGHNT and YYREEE (reference sequence). CDR3 in amino acids: CASSLVYGPRTEAFF. The CDR3 DNA reads TGTGCCAGCAGCTTGGTCTATGGGCCCAGGACTGAAGCTTTCTTT. Looking up the rest from reference TRBV5-4 and TRBJ1-1 gives the full variable domain: ETGVTQSPTHLIKTRGQQVTLRCSSQSGHNTVSWYQQALGQGPQFIFQYYREEENGRGNFPPRFSGLQFPNYSSELNVNALELDDSALYLCASSLVYGPRTEAFFGQGTRLTVV.

This chain connects TRBV10-2 to TRBJ2-7; D gene unclear. The CDR3 loop spans 14 amino acids. Deletions cut 6 bases from V and 7 bases from J, with 19 bases between. CDR1 and CDR2 from the germline V gene are WSHSY and SAAADI. DNA of the CDR3: TGCGCCAGCAGATTAGACCATCGCCTTAGGGAGCAGTACTTC. Translating gives CASRLDHRLREQYF.

The CDR3, as DNA: TGCAGCGGGGGGACAGACACAGATACGCAGTATTTT. Its translation: CSGGTDTDTQYF. V usage is TRBV29-1 and J usage is TRBJ2-3; 7 nucleotides align to TRBD1. The trim removed 7 bases at V and 2 bases at J, leaving 3 bases unmatched. The CDR3 extends over 12 amino acids. Germline CDR1 is SQVTM and CDR2 is ANQGSEA.

V usage is TRBV29-1 and J usage is TRBJ2-5, with D possibly being TRBD2 (6 bases). Trimming cost V 4 bases and J 0 bases, with 6 bases left between them. The CDR3 loop spans 12 amino acids. Germline lookup yields CDR1 SQVTM and CDR2 ANQGSEA. The CDR3 here is CSVGLDQETQYF. The CDR3 nucleotides are TGCAGCGTTGGACTAGACCAAGAGACCCAGTACTTC. Full variable domain (rest looked up from reference TRBV29-1 and TRBJ2-5): SAVISQKPSRDICQRGTSLTIQCQVDSQVTMMFWYRQQPGQSLTLIATANQGSEATYESGFVIDKFPISRPNLTFSTLTVSNMSPEDSSIYLCSVGLDQETQYFGPGTRLLVL.

The J gene is TRBJ2-3, the V gene TRBV27; TRBD2 matches at 15 bases. The trim removed 5 bases at V and 0 bases at J, leaving 9 bases unmatched. The CDR3 extends over 19 amino acids. Germline V gene data show CDR1 as MNHEY and CDR2 as SMNVEV (reference sequence). Here the CDR3 DNA reads TGTGCCAGCAGTATAAGGACTAGCGGGGGGGCCCCTAGCACAGATACGCAGTATTTT. As protein: CASSIRTSGGAPSTDTQYF.

The chain employs TRBV3-1 (or the pseudogene TRBV3-2) and TRBJ2-5; TRBD2 aligns across 9 bases. Per the germline V gene, CDR1 is LGHDT and CDR2 is YNNKEL (reference sequence). V shed 4 bases and J 1 base; nucleotides not matched to a gene: 7. This CDR3 has 16 amino acids. The chain's CDR3 is CASSPLAGGVQETQYF. The CDR3 nucleotides read TGTGCCAGCAGCCCTCTTGCGGGAGGGGTCCAAGAGACCCAGTACTTC.

The V call is TRBV3-1 (or the pseudogene TRBV3-2), the J call TRBJ2-7, with D unresolved. Germline V gene lookup returns CDR1 LGHDT and CDR2 YNNKEL (reference sequence). The CDR3 contains 11 residues. Trimming left V 5 bases short and J 3 bases short, with 5 bases between. The CDR3 reads CASSSSYEQYF. CDR3 in DNA: TGTGCCAGCAGCTCAAGCTACGAGCAGTACTTC.

The chain couples TRBV27 to TRBJ2-7; D possibly uses TRBD1 or TRBD2 (5 bases each). This CDR3 is built from 13 residues. Germline CDR1 reads MNHEY; CDR2 reads SMNVEV (reference sequence). Trimming cost V 2 bases and J 4 bases, with 9 bases left between them. The CDR3, as DNA: TGTGCCAGCAGTTTAGGGACCCTGTACGAGCAGTACTTC. This gives the protein CASSLGTLYEQYF.

This chain links TRBV7-6 with TRBJ1-2; D perhaps matches TRBD1 (6 bases). CDR3 length: 16 amino acids. V shed 2 bases and J shed 8 bases, with 21 bases lying between them. Germline V gene data show CDR1 as SGHVS and CDR2 as FNYEAQ. CDR3 coding DNA: TGTGCCAGCAGCTTACATTCAGAACGGGGGGCTTTAGGCTACACCTTC. It encodes CASSLHSERGALGYTF.

The V call is TRBV19, the J call TRBJ2-2; D tentatively reads TRBD1 or TRBD2 (7 bases each). This CDR3 has 14 residues. The V gene's germline CDR1 is LNHDA and CDR2 SQIVND (reference sequence). Trimming took off 7 bases at V and 5 bases at J, with 14 bases between the two ends. This CDR3 is CASKARGGTGELFF. The CDR3, as DNA: TGTGCCAGTAAGGCCAGGGGGGGGACCGGGGAGCTGTTTTTT.

V and J are TRBV3-1 (or the pseudogene TRBV3-2) and TRBJ2-3; D is unresolved. This CDR3 has 15 amino acids. Germline V gene lookup returns CDR1 LGHDT and CDR2 YNNKEL (reference sequence). Between the trimmed V and J ends, which lost 1 base and 1 base, there was a span of 9 bases. Here the CDR3 reads CASSQGAARTDTQYF. The CDR3 DNA is TGTGCCAGCAGCCAAGGGGCGGCCCGCACAGATACGCAGTATTTT.

The chain joins TRBV4-1 to TRBJ1-5; a weak D match, TRBD1 (6 bases). V lost 0 bases and J 0 bases, leaving 9 bases between the germline ends. This CDR3 is 16 amino acids long. In germline, CDR1 is MGHRA, CDR2 YSYEKL. CDR3 sequence: CASSQDRGVSNQPQHF. Here the CDR3 DNA reads TGCGCCAGCAGCCAAGACAGGGGTGTTAGCAATCAGCCCCAGCATTTT.

V and J are TRBV9 and TRBJ1-3, with TRBD1 matching over 7 bases. Germline V lookup: CDR1 SGDLS, CDR2 YYNGEE. The CDR3 consists of 15 residues. Unmatched junction bases numbered 5, after V lost 3 bases and J lost 2 bases. DNA of the CDR3: TGTGCCAGCAGCGGATCACAGGGGCCTGGAAACACCATATATTTT. It specifies CASSGSQGPGNTIYF.

The chain employs TRBV30 and TRBJ1-3; weak D call: TRBD1 (5 bases). CDR1 is GTSNPN and CDR2 is SVGIG in the germline V gene (reference sequence). The V end lost 8 bases, the J end lost 0 bases, and 11 bases lay between the germline ends. The CDR3 has 13 amino acids. CDR3: CARDGSSGNTIYF. The CDR3 DNA reads TGTGCCCGGGACGGGTCCTCTGGAAACACCATATATTTT.

V and J are TRBV18 and TRBJ1-3; no definite D call. Per germline, CDR1 KGHSH and CDR2 LQKENI. V was trimmed by 3 bases and J by 6 bases, leaving 9 bases between them. The CDR3 spans 13 residues. CDR3 loop: CASSPSALNTIYF. The CDR3 DNA follows: TGTGCCAGCTCACCTTCAGCATTAAACACCATATATTTT.

The chain links TRBV12-3 or TRBV12-4 to TRBJ2-7; no firm D call. With 6 bases removed from V and 5 bases from J, the gap between germline ends came to 8 bases. There are 11 residues in the CDR3. Here the CDR3 reads CASSQSDEQYF. The DNA for the CDR3 is TGTGCCAGCAGCCAATCAGACGAGCAGTACTTC.